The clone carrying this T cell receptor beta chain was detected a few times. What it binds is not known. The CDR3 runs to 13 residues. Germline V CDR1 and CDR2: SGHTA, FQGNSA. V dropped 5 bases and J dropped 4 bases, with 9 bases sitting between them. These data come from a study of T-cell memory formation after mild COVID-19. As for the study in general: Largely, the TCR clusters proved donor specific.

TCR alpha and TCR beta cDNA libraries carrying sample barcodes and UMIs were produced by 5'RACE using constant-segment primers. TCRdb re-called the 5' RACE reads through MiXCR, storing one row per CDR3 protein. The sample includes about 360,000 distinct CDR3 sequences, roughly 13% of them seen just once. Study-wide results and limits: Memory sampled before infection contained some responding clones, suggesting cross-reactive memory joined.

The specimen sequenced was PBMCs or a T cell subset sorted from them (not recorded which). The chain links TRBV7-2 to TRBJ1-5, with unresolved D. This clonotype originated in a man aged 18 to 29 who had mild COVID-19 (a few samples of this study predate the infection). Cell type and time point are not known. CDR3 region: CASSTVVNQPQHF. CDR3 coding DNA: TGTGCCAGCAGCACCGTCGTGAATCAGCCCCAGCATTTT.